This T cell receptor beta chain was profiled in a study of post-analysis software for immune sequencing data. Study-wide context: Clinical courses comprised relapsing-remitting, secondary progressive and progressive-relapsing multiple sclerosis.

To note about this clonotype: The antigen remains unidentified.

cDNA libraries of TCR beta carried unique molecular identifiers. The authors obtained about 520,000 cDNA molecules from roughly 1.1 to 9.2 million T cells. MiXCR, applied by TCRdb to the PCR reads, yields one record per CDR3 protein. The table has some 690,000 distinct CDR3 sequences, approximately 60% seen once; the top ten hold about 10%. This CDR3 contains 14 residues. The germline CDR1 and CDR2 sequences are LGHNA and YNFKEQ. Study-wide findings and caveats: Five TRBV segments were significantly more frequent in patients than in controls. TRBV5-6, TRBV5-1 and TRBV20-1 were among these segments. Multiple sclerosis patients had significantly lower normalized Chao1 diversity than controls.

This chain joins TRBV4-2 and TRBJ2-5, with TRBD2 matching over 7 bases. Judging by the DNA end, TRBJ2-7 fits better; the J call may be wrong. The sequenced sample consisted of blood. This receptor was identified in a girl aged 2-9 years with multiple sclerosis. DNA of the CDR3: TGTGCCAGCAGCCAAGTTTCGGGAGGCTACGAGCAGTACTTC. It yields the protein CASSQVSGGYEQYF.